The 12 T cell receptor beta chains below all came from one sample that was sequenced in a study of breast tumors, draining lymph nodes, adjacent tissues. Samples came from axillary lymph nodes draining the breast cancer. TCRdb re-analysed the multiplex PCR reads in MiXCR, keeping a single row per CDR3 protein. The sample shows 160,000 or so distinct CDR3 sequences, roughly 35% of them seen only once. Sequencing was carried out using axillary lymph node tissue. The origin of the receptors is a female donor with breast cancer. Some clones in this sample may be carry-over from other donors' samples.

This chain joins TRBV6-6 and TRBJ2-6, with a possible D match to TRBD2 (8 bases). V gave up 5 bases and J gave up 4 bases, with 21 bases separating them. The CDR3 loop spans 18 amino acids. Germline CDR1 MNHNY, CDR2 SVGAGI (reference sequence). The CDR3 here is CASSSVQGPGGGANVLTF. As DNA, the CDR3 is TGTGCCAGCAGTAGTGTACAGGGGCCGGGGGGGGGGGCCAACGTCCTGACTTTC.

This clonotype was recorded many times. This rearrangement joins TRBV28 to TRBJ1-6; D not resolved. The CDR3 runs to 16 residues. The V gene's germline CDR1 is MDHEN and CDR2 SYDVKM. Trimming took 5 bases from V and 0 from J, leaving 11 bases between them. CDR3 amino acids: CASSPSTDSYNSPLHF. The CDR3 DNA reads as TGTGCCAGCAGTCCATCCACCGACTCCTATAATTCACCCCTCCACTTT.

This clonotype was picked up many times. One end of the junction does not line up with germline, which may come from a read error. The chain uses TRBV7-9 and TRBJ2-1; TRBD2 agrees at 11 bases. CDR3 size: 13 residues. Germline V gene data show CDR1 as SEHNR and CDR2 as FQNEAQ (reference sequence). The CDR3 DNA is TGTGCCAGCAGCTTCCTTAGCGGGAGGGGGCTACTCTTC. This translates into CASSFLSGRGLLF.

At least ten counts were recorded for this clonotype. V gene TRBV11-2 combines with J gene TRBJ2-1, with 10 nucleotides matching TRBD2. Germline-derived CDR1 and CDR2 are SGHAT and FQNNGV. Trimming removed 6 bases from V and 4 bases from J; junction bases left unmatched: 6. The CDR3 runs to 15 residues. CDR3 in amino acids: CASSSSGRWYNEQFF. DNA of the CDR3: TGTGCCAGCAGTTCTAGCGGGAGATGGTACAATGAGCAGTTCTTC. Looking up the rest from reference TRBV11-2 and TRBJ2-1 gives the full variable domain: EAGVAQSPRYKIIEKRQSVAFWCNPISGHATLYWYQQILGQGPKLLIQFQNNGVVDDSQLPKDRFSAERLKGVDSTLKIQPAKLEDSAVYLCASSSSGRWYNEQFFGPGTRLTVL.

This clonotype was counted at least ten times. CDR3 protein: CSATKALANYGYTF. As DNA, the CDR3 is TGCAGTGCTACCAAGGCTTTAGCTAACTATGGCTACACCTTC. The chain combines TRBV20-1 with TRBJ1-2; no firm D call. Between the trimmed V and J ends, which lost 4 bases and 0 bases, there was a span of 12 bases. Looked up from germline, CDR1 is DFQATT and CDR2 is SNEGSKA (reference sequence). The CDR3 loop spans 14 amino acids.

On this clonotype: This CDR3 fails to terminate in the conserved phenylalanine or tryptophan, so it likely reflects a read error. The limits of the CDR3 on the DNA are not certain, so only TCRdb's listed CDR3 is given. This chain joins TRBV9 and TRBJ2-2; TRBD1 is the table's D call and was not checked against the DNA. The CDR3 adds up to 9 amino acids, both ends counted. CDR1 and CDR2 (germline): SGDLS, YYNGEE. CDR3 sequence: CASSVGGGE.

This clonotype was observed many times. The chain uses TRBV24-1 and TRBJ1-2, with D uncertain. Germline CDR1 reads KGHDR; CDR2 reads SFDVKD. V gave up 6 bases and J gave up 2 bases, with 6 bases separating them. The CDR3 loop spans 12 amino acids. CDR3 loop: CATSPGNYGYTF. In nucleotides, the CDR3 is TGTGCCACCAGTCCTGGGAACTATGGCTACACCTTC.

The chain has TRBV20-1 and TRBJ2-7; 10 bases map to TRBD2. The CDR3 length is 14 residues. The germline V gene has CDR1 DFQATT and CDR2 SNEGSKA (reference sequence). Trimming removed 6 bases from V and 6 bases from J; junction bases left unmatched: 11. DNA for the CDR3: TGCAGTGCCAGCAGGCCTAGCGGGAGCTCCGAGCAGTACTTC. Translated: CSASRPSGSSEQYF.

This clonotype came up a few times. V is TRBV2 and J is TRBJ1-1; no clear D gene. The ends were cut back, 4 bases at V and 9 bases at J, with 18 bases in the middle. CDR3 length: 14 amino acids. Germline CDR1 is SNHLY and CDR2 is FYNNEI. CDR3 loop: CASSVGTQDNQAFF. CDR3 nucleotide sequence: TGTGCCAGCAGTGTTGGCACACAAGACAATCAAGCTTTCTTT. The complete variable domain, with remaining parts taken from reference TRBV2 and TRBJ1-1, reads EPEVTQTPSHQVTQMGQEVILRCVPISNHLYFYWYRQILGQKVEFLVSFYNNEISEKSEIFDDQFSVERPDGSNFTLKIRSTKLEDSAMYFCASSVGTQDNQAFFGQGTRLTVV.

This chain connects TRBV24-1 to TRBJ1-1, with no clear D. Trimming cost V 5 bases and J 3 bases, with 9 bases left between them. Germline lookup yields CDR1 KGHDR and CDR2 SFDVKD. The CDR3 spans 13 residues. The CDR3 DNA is TGTGCCACCAGTGCCCGGATGGACACTGAAGCTTTCTTT. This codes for CATSARMDTEAFF.

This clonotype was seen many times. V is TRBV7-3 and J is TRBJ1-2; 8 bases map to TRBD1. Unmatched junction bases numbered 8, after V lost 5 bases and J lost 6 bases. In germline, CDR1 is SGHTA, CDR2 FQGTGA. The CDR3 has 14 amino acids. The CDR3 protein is CASSPMTGADGYTF. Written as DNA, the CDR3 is TGTGCCAGCAGCCCAATGACAGGGGCGGATGGCTACACCTTC.

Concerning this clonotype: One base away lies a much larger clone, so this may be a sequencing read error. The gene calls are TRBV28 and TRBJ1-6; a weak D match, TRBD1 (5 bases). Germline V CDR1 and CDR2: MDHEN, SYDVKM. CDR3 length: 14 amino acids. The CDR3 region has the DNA TGTGCCCGCAGTTTTAGGGGAAGGTATTCACCCCTCCACTTT. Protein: CARSFRGRYSPLHF.